One sample yielded the 8 T cell receptor beta chains listed below, sequenced in a study of tumor-infiltrating lymphocytes in primary liver carcinoma (dated by TCRdb to 2016 to 2017). Total RNA and DNA were co-extracted without cell sorting from roughly 20-30 mg of bulk tissue using the AllPrep DNA/RNA mini kit. Sequencer: Illumina HiSeq 2500. Starting from 500 to 650 ng total RNA, TCRbeta-specific cDNA was produced by reverse transcription with a constant-region primer and ProtoScript II reverse transcriptase. Construction of the TCRbeta libraries relied on three nested rounds of multiplex PCR, following a slightly modified ARM-PCR procedure. Each of the first two PCR rounds ran for 9 to 11 cycles using multiplex TRBV1-TRBV30 forward primers together with a Cbeta reverse primer. TCRdb reprocessed the public reads (quality trimming at Q25 with fastp, clone calling with MiXCR) and kept in-frame beta chains. Each entry is one CDR3 protein sequence, shown with its most common DNA and genes. The sample table contains under 130,000 distinct CDR3 sequences; only one count was recorded for approximately 80% of them. The ten largest account for approximately 21% of the sample.

The source material was liver tumor tissue from sampling region 3. The cell subset or site label of this sample denotes: tumor region T3, left-lateral pole. Receptor source: a man in his forties with primary liver carcinoma and hepatitis B virus infection.

With respect to this clonotype: Without the conserved terminal phenylalanine or tryptophan, this CDR3 likely stems from a read error. The rearrangement uses TRBV11-2 and TRBJ2-2; TRBD2 agrees at 7 bases. This CDR3 spans 16 amino acids. The V gene's germline CDR1 is SGHAT and CDR2 FQNNGV. CDR3 DNA sequence: TGTGCCAGCAGTCGAGCGGGGAAACAGAACGCCGGGGAGCTGTTTTAT. The encoded protein is CASSRAGKQNAGELFY.

V gene TRBV4-2 combines with J gene TRBJ1-2; D ambiguous. Trimming removed 0 bases from V and 12 bases from J, with 8 bases in between. Germline CDR1 LGHNA, CDR2 YNFKEQ. The CDR3 has 11 amino acids. The CDR3 protein is CASSQEGAHTF. As DNA, the CDR3 is TGTGCCAGCAGCCAAGAGGGTGCCCACACCTTC.

Of note for this clonotype: One end of the junction varies from germline; a read error may be responsible. The V and J genes are TRBV6-2 or TRBV6-3 and TRBJ2-1; a weak D match, TRBD1 (6 bases). Germline CDR1 and CDR2: MNHEY and SVGEGT. The CDR3 contains 13 residues. Here the CDR3 reads CASTLEGVGEEFF. The CDR3 DNA reads as TGTGCCAGCACCCTTGAGGGGGTTGGTGAGGAGTTCTTC.

This clonotype appeared a few times. It may be a read error: a sequence one base away is much more abundant. The CDR3 sequence: CASSLRGNNEKLLF. Written as DNA, the CDR3 is TGCGCCAGCAGCCTGCGGGGGAATAATGAAAAACTGCTTTTT. V gene TRBV5-1 combines with J gene TRBJ1-4; D may be TRBD1 (5 bases). Germline CDR1 is SGHRS and CDR2 is YFSETQ. The CDR3 covers 14 residues.

This clonotype was counted between two and nine times. A much larger clone lies a single base off, so this may be a read error. This sequence joins TRBV5-4 and TRBJ2-7; TRBD2 matches at 12 bases. V lost 6 bases, J lost 9 bases, and 7 bases stayed unmatched. CDR1 and CDR2 from the germline V gene are SGHNT and YYREEE (reference sequence). The CDR3 sequence is 13 residues long. The CDR3 sequence: CASNPSGRDRQYF. The CDR3, as DNA: TGTGCCAGCAACCCTAGCGGGAGGGATAGGCAGTACTTC.

This clonotype rates as medium-sized. This CDR3 is CAWSADRRTEAFF. The DNA of the CDR3 is TGTGCCTGGAGTGCGGATAGGAGGACTGAAGCTTTCTTT. J is TRBJ1-1 and V is TRBV30; D is undetermined. Germline CDR1 is GTSNPN and CDR2 is SVGIG (reference sequence). V was clipped by 1 base and J by 5 bases, with 11 bases between them. The CDR3 loop spans 13 amino acids.

A note on this clonotype: Relative to the germline gene, one junction end is altered; a read error may explain this. The rearrangement uses TRBV11-1 and TRBJ2-3, with D perhaps matching TRBD1 or TRBD2 (5 bases each). Germline-derived CDR1 and CDR2 are SGHAT and FQDESV (reference sequence). The CDR3 is 19 residues long. CDR3 sequence: CTSNGARISERALTDTQYF. CDR3 sequence (DNA): TGTACCAGCAACGGGGCCCGGATTAGCGAGAGGGCCCTGACAGATACGCAGTATTTT.

Details on this clonotype: Since no conserved phenylalanine or tryptophan closes the CDR3, a read error is the likely cause. J is TRBJ2-4 and V is TRBV6-2 or TRBV6-3; 11 nucleotides agree with TRBD2. J gave up 0 bases and V 8 bases, and 6 bases lay outside the gene matches. The CDR3 totals 16 residues. Germline V gene sequence: CDR1 MNHEY, CDR2 SVGEGT. The CDR3 coding sequence is TGTGCCAGCCCCCCTAGCGGGAGGATAGCCAAAAACATTCAGTACTAC. It translates to CASPPSGRIAKNIQYY.